The T cell receptor (beta chain) under discussion was sequenced for a study of blood T cell repertoires in COVID-19. V was shortened by 4 bases and J by 1 base, with 16 bases between the two germline ends. CDR3 length: 16 amino acids. Germline V gene lookup returns CDR1 SGHNT and CDR2 YYREEE (reference sequence). This clone has a single count. The table came from immunoSEQ multiplex PCR; TCRdb's copy has only in-frame clones and leaves some out. This table has under 200,000 clones, 79% appearing once. Sequencing was carried out using peripheral blood. The source is a woman aged 55-70 years with COVID-19, enrolled during active disease. V is TRBV5-4 and J is TRBJ2-3; D not certain. The CDR3 nucleotides read TGTGCCAGCAGCGGAGTCGTGACCCGGCGCACAGATACGCAGTATTTT. It is translated as CASSGVVTRRTDTQYF.